The TCR beta chain described here comes from a study of beta chain features in type 1 diabetes. Study-wide points: More deletions and fewer insertions at VDJ junctions were found in patients with type 1 diabetes.

For this clone: Its antigen is as yet unknown.

Each donor gave one heparinised blood draw averaging approximately 100 mL. The sequenced template was cDNA made from the entire isolated RNA. Some clones are missing from TCRdb's copy, which holds only in-frame ones; the method was immunoSEQ multiplex PCR. The sample records over 700,000 clones, 17% being singletons. The CDR3 has 18 residues. V lost 3 bases to trimming and J lost 1 base; unmatched junction nucleotides: 12. Germline V lookup: CDR1 LNHDA, CDR2 SQIVND (reference sequence). The sample consisted of naive CD4+ T cells from blood. The sequence derives from a woman aged 18-29 years in good health. The chain combines TRBV19 with TRBJ2-4; TRBD2 matches at 7 bases. The DNA of the CDR3 is TGTGCCAGTAGTATCGGGGAGGGTTATCACCTTGCCAAAAACATTCAGTACTTC. It translates to CASSIGEGYHLAKNIQYF.